The 9 T cell receptor beta chains presented below share a single source sample, sequenced in a study of T cell responses to AZD1222 COVID-19 vaccine. Here immunoSEQ multiplex PCR was the method, and the copy in TCRdb shows in-frame clones only, minus some. The sample has about 100,000 clones; roughly 86% are singletons. Material: peripheral blood, obtained on day 0 of AZD1222 vaccination. Every receptor here comes from an adult in good health.

This clone was seen more than once but under ten times. This chain links TRBV2 with TRBJ2-1; D is unclear. V dropped 6 bases and J dropped 3 bases, with 3 bases sitting between them. This CDR3 contains 11 residues. The germline CDR1 and CDR2 sequences are SNHLY and FYNNEI. The CDR3 DNA sequence: TGTGCCAGCAGCGTCTACAATGAGCAGTTCTTC. Encoded protein: CASSVYNEQFF. The variable domain in full, completed from reference TRBV2 and TRBJ2-1, reads EPEVTQTPSHQVTQMGQEVILRCVPISNHLYFYWYRQILGQKVEFLVSFYNNEISEKSEIFDDQFSVERPDGSNFTLKIRSTKLEDSAMYFCASSVYNEQFFGPGTRLTVL.

This chain connects TRBV6-5 to TRBJ1-6; no reliable D call. V lost 4 bases and J lost 9, with 16 bases in between. The CDR3 is made up of 15 amino acids. In germline, CDR1 is MNHEY, CDR2 SVGAGI. The CDR3 nucleotides are TGTGCCAGCAGTTCCCCACCCGCGGTGGTTTCACCCCTCCACTTT. As protein: CASSSPPAVVSPLHF.

The CDR3 protein is CASSFRDFGDGGQYF. The CDR3 DNA follows: TGTGCCAGCAGCTTTCGGGACTTCGGGGACGGCGGGCAGTACTTC. The rearrangement links TRBV7-9 to TRBJ2-7; the D gene is possibly TRBD2 (6 bases). Germline loops: CDR1 SEHNR, CDR2 FQNEAQ (reference sequence). CDR3 length: 15 amino acids. The germline V and J ends were trimmed by 3 bases and 9 bases, with 21 bases remaining between them.

The chain combines TRBV30 with TRBJ2-2, with D tentatively TRBD1 (5 bases). Per the germline V gene, CDR1 is GTSNPN and CDR2 is SVGIG (reference sequence). Trimming took off 4 bases at V and 3 bases at J, with 9 bases between the two ends. The CDR3 length is 13 residues. The CDR3 sequence is CAWKGPYTGELFF. The CDR3 DNA reads as TGTGCCTGGAAGGGGCCGTACACCGGGGAGCTGTTTTTT.

The gene calls are TRBV28 and TRBJ2-3; D may correspond to TRBD1 or TRBD2 (6 bases each). V gave up 5 bases and J gave up 4 bases, with 10 bases separating them. Germline-derived CDR1 and CDR2 are MDHEN and SYDVKM. The CDR3 sequence is 13 residues long. The DNA for the CDR3 is TGTGCCAGCAGTGGAGGGGGGTCAGATACGCAGTATTTT. As protein: CASSGGGSDTQYF.

The CDR3 nucleotides read TGCGCCAGCAGCTTGTTGCCGGGGCCCGTGGGTGATGGCTACACCTTC. Residues: CASSLLPGPVGDGYTF. The chain recombines TRBV5-1 with TRBJ1-2, with TRBD1 as a possible D gene (5 bases). The CDR3 runs to 16 residues. Germline V gene lookup returns CDR1 SGHRS and CDR2 YFSETQ. Trimming shortened V by 1 base and J by 6 bases, and 19 bases separated the two germline ends.

The V and J genes are TRBV19 and TRBJ2-3; the D is unclear. Trimming removed 1 base at V and 4 bases at J, with 9 bases between. The CDR3 has 14 residues. Germline loops: CDR1 LNHDA, CDR2 SQIVND (reference sequence). CDR3 in DNA: TGTGCCAGTAGTATAGGAGCCGCCTCAGATACGCAGTATTTT. Residues: CASSIGAASDTQYF. The variable domain in full, with the rest retrieved from reference TRBV19 and TRBJ2-3, is DGGITQSPKYLFRKEGQNVTLSCEQNLNHDAMYWYRQDPGQGLRLIYYSQIVNDFQKGDIAEGYSVSREKKESFPLTVTSAQKNPTAFYLCASSIGAASDTQYFGPGTRLTVL.

The rearrangement links TRBV7-2 to TRBJ1-5; D uncertain. CDR1 SGHTA and CDR2 FQGNSA come from the germline V gene. Trimming removed 1 base from V and 0 bases from J, with 10 bases in between. The CDR3 runs to 16 residues. CDR3 in amino acids: CASSLGGGYSNQPQHF. In nucleotides, the CDR3 is TGTGCCAGCAGCTTAGGCGGAGGATATAGCAATCAGCCCCAGCATTTT.

The J gene is TRBJ1-3, the V gene TRBV4-3, with D uncertain. From germline, CDR1 is LGHNA and CDR2 YSLEER. The CDR3 has 13 residues. Trimming left V 5 bases short and J 0 bases short, with 5 bases between. The CDR3 DNA is TGCGCCAGCAGCTCAAGCTCTGGAAACACCATATATTTT. Its translation is CASSSSSGNTIYF.